This T cell receptor beta chain was profiled in a study of cytomegalovirus exposure and HLA in healthy donors. Looking at the study overall: Early released data had tens of millions of unique TCRs, all coming from HLA-typed donors.

Turning to this clone: The antigen remains unidentified.

PCR amplification relied on 60 Vbeta primers (plus 13 Jbeta primers). TCRdb keeps only in-frame clones here, not all; method: immunoSEQ multiplex PCR. The table lists under 200,000 clones, about 79% of them singletons, with less than 2.5% in the top ten. Whole-study results and caveats: Relative to equally common others, HLA-associated TCR beta chains showed greater clonal expansion in a later analysis. Researchers counted roughly 160 TCR beta chains as cytomegalovirus-associated. In an earlier analysis, about 87% or about 30%: the productive usage of most TCR beta V segments.

Sequencing used PBMCs. The sequence was collected from a woman in her 50s in good health and CMV-seronegative.

The CDR3 coding sequence is TGTGCCAGCAGGAAAGGGACTAGCGAATATTACGAGCAGTACTTC. It yields the protein CASRKGTSEYYEQYF. This sequence joins TRBV27 and TRBJ2-7; 10 bases align to TRBD2. The trim removed 6 bases at V and 4 bases at J, leaving 9 bases unmatched. Germline CDR1 reads MNHEY; CDR2 reads SMNVEV (reference sequence). CDR3 length: 15 residues.